This T cell receptor beta chain was profiled in a study of T cell repertoires in cytomegalovirus infection (dated by TCRdb to about 2019). Broadly, across the study: Alongside well-studied HLA-B-restricted epitopes, the peptide stimulations were aimed at recently identified HLA-C-restricted CMV epitopes, whose presentation resists viral immunomodulation. Donor HLA type was relevant to the analysis, as public TCR beta signatures indicated carriage of CMV infection together with the matching HLA type.

According to the study, the label for this sample's treatment or condition signals: in vitro stimulation with specific CMV peptide epitopes to enrich CMV-specific T cells. The research as a whole found: The ex vivo response was dominated by HLA-C-restricted CMV-specific TCR beta clonotypes, and the single most frequent clonotype in two of eight donors was supplied by these HLA-C-restricted clonotypes. Carriers of CMV infection plus the relevant HLA type were discriminated by the cumulative frequency of public TCR beta family members in the study cohort and in an independent 352-donor cohort.

This clonotype was counted a few times. No cognate antigen has been identified for it. No base qualities exist here, and no much larger clone lies one base off it. V gives up 2 bases and J gives up 1 base, and the segment between their germline ends measures 11 bases. Inclusive of the bounding cysteine and phenylalanine, the CDR3 is 15 residues long. The DNA shown is the 45-base CDR3, in frame from base 1. CDR1 and CDR2, looked up from the germline V gene, are SGHVS and FQNEAQ. TCRdb names Illumina HiSeq 1500 as the instrument used. Using fastp trimming at Q25 and MiXCR clonotype assembly, TCRdb reanalyzed the public sequencing data and kept in-frame beta chains. CDR3 protein sequences are deduplicated, and each keeps its most common genes and DNA. Counted in this sample were approximately 770,000 distinct CDR3 sequences; just under 30% of them appeared once. The ten largest clones capture around 14% of the sample.

This clonotype was obtained from a human donor in good health (CMV status not recorded). Some clones in this sample may be carry-over from other donors' samples. The V gene is TRBV7-8 and the J gene is TRBJ2-5, with TRBD2 perhaps the D gene, on 6 matching bases. Specimen: cultured CD8+ T cells from PBMCs, collected from culture after CMV antigen stimulation. The CDR3 region has the sequence CASSLKEGPQETQYF. The DNA reads TGTGCCAGCAGCTTAAAGGAGGGACCCCAAGAGACCCAGTACTTC.